Below, 23 T cell receptor beta chains from the same sample are listed, as sequenced in a study of cytomegalovirus exposure and HLA in healthy donors. This PCR relied on a set of 60 Vbeta primers and 13 Jbeta primers. The data were produced by immunoSEQ multiplex PCR, yet TCRdb's version contains in-frame clones alone and is incomplete. The table includes approximately 200,000 clones, 65% to 85% detected once. The sequenced material came from PBMCs. These receptors all come from a boy between 2 and 10 years old in good health and CMV-seronegative.

The chain combines TRBV6-6 with TRBJ1-6, with TRBD1 as a possible D gene (6 bases). The CDR3 spans 14 residues. V was cut by 6 bases and J by 2 bases, with 8 bases left in between. Germline-derived CDR1 and CDR2 are MNHNY and SVGAGI (reference sequence). The CDR3 DNA follows: TGTGCCAGCAGCGGACAGACCTATAATTCACCCCTCCACTTT. The encoded protein is CASSGQTYNSPLHF.

This chain links TRBV2 with TRBJ1-2; D might be TRBD1 (6 bases). Germline CDR1 is SNHLY and CDR2 is FYNNEI. CDR3 size: 14 residues. The germline V and J ends were trimmed by 7 bases and 2 bases, with 14 bases remaining between them. The CDR3 DNA follows: TGTGCCAGCAAGGGGCAGGGGCGAAACTATGGCTACACCTTC. It is translated as CASKGQGRNYGYTF. The full variable domain, with the rest looked up from reference TRBV2 and TRBJ1-2, is EPEVTQTPSHQVTQMGQEVILRCVPISNHLYFYWYRQILGQKVEFLVSFYNNEISEKSEIFDDQFSVERPDGSNFTLKIRSTKLEDSAMYFCASKGQGRNYGYTFGSGTRLTVV.

CDR3 sequence: CASSLRLAGGPFLETQYF. CDR3 DNA: TGTGCCAGCAGCTTACGGCTAGCGGGGGGGCCTTTCCTAGAGACCCAGTACTTC. V is TRBV7-6 and J is TRBJ2-5; 12 nucleotides match TRBD2. CDR1 is SGHVS and CDR2 is FNYEAQ in the germline V gene. The CDR3 totals 18 residues. V lost 2 bases and J lost 4; bases outside the gene matches: 11.

This chain links TRBV4-2 with TRBJ2-1; 11 positions match TRBD2. Germline V gene sequence: CDR1 LGHNA, CDR2 YNFKEQ. Trimming took 4 bases from V and 9 from J; bases not matched to a gene: 8. This CDR3 is built from 15 residues. This chain's CDR3 is CASSLGLAGKGEQFF. The CDR3 DNA reads as TGTGCCAGCAGCCTAGGACTAGCGGGTAAGGGTGAGCAGTTCTTC.

The rearrangement links TRBV7-2 to TRBJ1-1, with TRBD1 as a possible D gene (5 bases). The germline V gene encodes CDR1 SGHTA and CDR2 FQGNSA. The CDR3 is made up of 15 amino acids. Trimming took off 2 bases at V and 4 bases at J, with 14 bases between the two ends. CDR3 protein: CASSLMVLGPTEAFF. The CDR3 DNA sequence: TGTGCCAGCAGCTTAATGGTGTTGGGGCCCACTGAAGCTTTCTTT.

This clone was observed a single time. This chain connects TRBV7-3 to TRBJ2-3; 9 nucleotides align to TRBD2. Germline values: CDR1 SGHTA, CDR2 FQGTGA. V was clipped by 2 bases and J by 6 bases; unmatched bases: 9. CDR3 length: 16 residues. The CDR3 reads CASSLRRGGVEDTQYF. In DNA, the CDR3 is TGTGCCAGCAGCTTACGGCGGGGGGGCGTTGAGGATACGCAGTATTTT.

V and J are TRBV19 and TRBJ2-7; D may be TRBD1 (5 bases). Per germline, CDR1 LNHDA and CDR2 SQIVND (reference sequence). The CDR3 has 14 amino acids. Trimming took off 3 bases at V and 1 base at J, with 10 bases between the two ends. The CDR3 reads CASSMTENSYEQYF. The DNA for the CDR3 is TGTGCCAGTAGTATGACAGAAAATTCCTACGAGCAGTACTTC.

This rearrangement joins TRBV19 to TRBJ2-4; TRBD1 might be the D (5 bases). Germline V CDR1 and CDR2: LNHDA, SQIVND (reference sequence). V lost 5 bases and J lost 2, with 7 bases in between. The CDR3 totals 13 residues. The CDR3 DNA follows: TGTGCCAGTAGTCAGGGTCCCAAAAACATTCAGTACTTC. Its translation: CASSQGPKNIQYF.

A single count supports this clone. For the CDR3, the DNA is TGTGCCTGGAGTAAACGACAGGGGAACACTGAAGCTTTCTTT. Translated, it gives CAWSKRQGNTEAFF. The rearrangement uses TRBV30 and TRBJ1-1; 7 bases are a match to TRBD1. V lost 2 bases and J lost 1; bases outside the gene matches: 4. The CDR3 spans 14 residues. CDR1 GTSNPN and CDR2 SVGIG come from the germline V gene (reference sequence).

The chain links TRBV7-9 to TRBJ2-3; 7 positions agree with TRBD1. Germline V lookup: CDR1 SEHNR, CDR2 FQNEAQ (reference sequence). Trimming cost V 5 bases and J 4 bases; bases outside gene matches: 6. CDR3 length: 14 amino acids. CDR3 DNA: TGTGCCAGCAGCCCTGACAGGGACGCAGATACGCAGTATTTT. This encodes CASSPDRDADTQYF. The variable domain in full, with the rest retrieved from reference TRBV7-9 and TRBJ2-3, is DTGVSQNPRHKITKRGQNVTFRCDPISEHNRLYWYRQTLGQGPEFLTYFQNEAQLEKSRLLSDRFSAERPKGSFSTLEIQRTEQGDSAMYLCASSPDRDADTQYFGPGTRLTVL.

This clone was picked up one time. The chain uses TRBV4-3 and TRBJ1-5, with TRBD1 matching 9 bases. With V trimmed by 4 bases and J by 4 bases, 11 bases remained unmatched. Germline loops: CDR1 LGHNA, CDR2 YSLEER. The CDR3 totals 17 residues. CDR3 residues: CASSRARPDRGNQPQHF. For the CDR3, the DNA is TGCGCCAGCAGCCGTGCTAGGCCTGACAGGGGGAATCAGCCCCAGCATTTT.

The V and J genes are TRBV5-1 and TRBJ2-1; 7 bases are a match to TRBD1. CDR1 SGHRS and CDR2 YFSETQ come from the germline V gene. The V gene end was trimmed by 4 bases and the J gene end by 7 bases; junction bases not matched to a gene: 11. The CDR3 has 15 amino acids. The CDR3 loop reads CASSARQGSGNEQFF. Here the CDR3 DNA reads TGCGCCAGCAGCGCCCGACAGGGTTCAGGTAATGAGCAGTTCTTC.

This CDR3 reads CAWSDRGPYNEQFF. CDR3 in DNA: TGTGCCTGGAGCGACAGGGGGCCATACAATGAGCAGTTCTTC. The genes are TRBV30 and TRBJ2-1, with 10 positions matching TRBD1. The trim removed 3 bases at V and 4 bases at J, leaving 3 bases unmatched. The CDR3 loop spans 14 amino acids. Looked up from germline, CDR1 is GTSNPN and CDR2 is SVGIG (reference sequence).

This chain uses TRBV28 with TRBJ2-3; the D gene is possibly TRBD2 (6 bases). Trimming took off 3 bases at V and 8 bases at J, with 9 bases between the two ends. The CDR3 sequence is 12 residues long. Germline V CDR1 and CDR2: MDHEN, SYDVKM. This CDR3 is CASSLVRGTQYF. The CDR3 DNA reads TGTGCCAGCAGTTTGGTGCGGGGTACGCAGTATTTT.

The V and J genes are TRBV4-1 and TRBJ1-2; no clear D gene. V was shortened by 4 bases and J by 4 bases, with 22 bases between the two germline ends. In germline, CDR1 is MGHRA, CDR2 YSYEKL. There are 17 residues in the CDR3. Written as DNA, the CDR3 is TGCGCCAGCAGCCCTTCCACCTTTGGGCCCGCATTCTATGGCTACACCTTC. Translating it yields CASSPSTFGPAFYGYTF.

The chain employs TRBV4-2 and TRBJ2-3; D perhaps matches TRBD2 (6 bases). Per the germline V gene, CDR1 is LGHNA and CDR2 is YNFKEQ. This CDR3 is built from 15 residues. V lost 4 bases and J 5 bases, leaving 16 bases between the germline ends. Written as DNA, the CDR3 is TGTGCCAGCAGCCGAGGGAGGCAGATGGGAGATACGCAGTATTTT. Translation gives CASSRGRQMGDTQYF.

This clone was observed a few times. The chain uses TRBV10-3 and TRBJ2-5, with TRBD2 matching 9 bases. This CDR3 has 12 residues. From germline, CDR1 is ENHRY and CDR2 SYGVKD. The CDR3 DNA is TGTGCTGCAGCGGGGGGAGGAGAGACCCAGTACTTC. Protein: CAAAGGGETQYF.

V is TRBV7-2 and J is TRBJ2-5; D not resolved. Germline V gives CDR1 SGHTA, CDR2 FQGNSA. The CDR3 is 15 amino acids. V lost 5 bases, J lost 5 bases, and 18 bases lay in between. This CDR3 is CASSPTPIVWETQYF. The CDR3 nucleotides read TGTGCCAGCAGCCCTACCCCCATAGTATGGGAGACCCAGTACTTC.

The CDR3 region has the DNA TGTGCCAGCAGCCACGGTGGGAGCGTCGGCGGCTACACCTTC. Its protein is CASSHGGSVGGYTF. The V gene is TRBV7-2, the J gene TRBJ1-2; D unclear. This CDR3 is built from 14 residues. The V gene lost 5 bases and the J gene lost 8 bases, with 18 bases spanning the gap. Germline loops: CDR1 SGHTA, CDR2 FQGNSA.

The genes are TRBV2 and TRBJ1-2; D is ambiguous. This CDR3 is built from 13 residues. Germline values: CDR1 SNHLY, CDR2 FYNNEI. V lost 1 base and J 8 bases, leaving 11 bases between the germline ends. The CDR3 bases are TGTGCCAGCAGTGAAGTCAGGCTTCTAGGCTACACCTTC. It encodes CASSEVRLLGYTF.

This clone was recorded only once. The genes are TRBV25-1 and TRBJ2-3; possible D gene TRBD1, 5 bases. V dropped 1 base and J dropped 3 bases, with 11 bases sitting between them. Germline V lookup: CDR1 MGHDK, CDR2 SYGVNS. CDR3 length: 15 amino acids. The CDR3, as DNA: TGTGCCAGCAGTGAATGTCAGGGTGAGACAGATACGCAGTATTTT. Amino acid sequence: CASSECQGETDTQYF.

This clone appeared a single time. This chain connects TRBV7-2 to TRBJ2-2; TRBD1 might be the D (5 bases). This CDR3 is 14 amino acids long. The V end was cut by 5 bases, the J end by 5 bases, with 12 bases between. Germline V gene sequence: CDR1 SGHTA, CDR2 FQGNSA. CDR3 residues: CASSLDTLTGELFF. CDR3 DNA: TGTGCCAGCAGCCTGGACACATTAACCGGGGAGCTGTTTTTT.

This clone was seen more than once but under ten times. Sequence at one end of the junction differs from germline and may be a read error. The rearrangement joins TRBV5-1 to TRBJ2-6; D may be TRBD1 (5 bases). Per germline, CDR1 SGHRS and CDR2 YFSETQ. The length of the CDR3 is 15 residues. The CDR3 region has the DNA TGCGCCAGCAGCCTGGACCGCTCTGGGGCCAACGGCCTGACTTTC. It yields the protein CASSLDRSGANGLTF.